This T cell receptor beta chain was captured in a study of tissue T cells after allogeneic stem cell transplantation. The study, taken as a whole, reports: In patients and mice, blood and spleen missed much of tissue repertoire.

Survey-depth TCRbeta CDR3 sequencing reported V/J genes and productive frequencies. Only in-frame clones appear in the TCRdb table, and some are missing; sequencing was by immunoSEQ multiplex PCR. The data show some 1,200 clones, approximately 40% seen once. Germline assignment: CDR1 SGHRS and CDR2 YFSETQ. CDR3 length: 15 amino acids. Trimming removed 2 bases from V and 3 bases from J; junction bases left unmatched: 1. This clone was recorded once. The antigen is undetermined. This sequence joins TRBV5-1 and TRBJ2-5, with 13 positions matching TRBD2. The TCR sequence derives from a female patient aged 40-69 years with steroid-refractory graft-versus-host disease after an allogeneic stem cell transplant. Some of the T cells might come from the graft donor. The sequencing used esophageal tissue, collected at autopsy. CDR3 residues: CASSFGLAGEETQYF. The CDR3 DNA is TGCGCCAGCAGCTTTGGACTAGCGGGAGAAGAGACCCAGTACTTC. The full variable domain, completed using reference TRBV5-1 and TRBJ2-5, is KAGVTQTPRYLIKTRGQQVTLSCSPISGHRSVSWYQQTPGQGLQFLFEYFSETQRNKGNFPGRFSGRQFSNSRSEMNVSTLELGDSALYLCASSFGLAGEETQYFGPGTRLLVL.